The 24 T cell receptor beta chains reported below all come from one sample, sequenced in a study of T cells after yellow fever vaccination. Each CDR3 protein is one row after TCRdb ran MiXCR on the 5' RACE reads. In the table there are 450,000 to 550,000 distinct CDR3 sequences, 21% of which are singletons. The material was PBMCs, obtained 21 days after the first yellow fever vaccination. The receptors shown here come from a man between 18 and 29 years old who received the YFV17D yellow fever vaccine.

This clonotype was counted at least ten times. V usage is TRBV5-5 and J usage is TRBJ1-1; no definite D call. Germline values: CDR1 SGHKS, CDR2 YYEKEE (reference sequence). Trimming took 1 base from V and 5 from J, leaving 15 bases between them. This CDR3 spans 15 amino acids. CDR3 in amino acids: CASSLHGSLTTEAFF. The CDR3 nucleotides are TGTGCCAGCAGCTTGCACGGGAGTCTTACTACTGAAGCTTTCTTT.

V gene TRBV29-1 combines with J gene TRBJ2-1, with 11 nucleotides matching TRBD2. Germline V CDR1 and CDR2: SQVTM, ANQGSEA. V lost 3 bases to trimming and J lost 8 bases; unmatched junction nucleotides: 9. This CDR3 comprises 15 residues. The CDR3 spells CSVELASGGRDEQFF. DNA for the CDR3: TGCAGCGTTGAGTTGGCTAGCGGGGGGCGGGATGAGCAGTTCTTC.

Only a few counts were recorded for this clonotype. The rearrangement uses TRBV20-1 and TRBJ2-6; possibly TRBD1 or TRBD2 for D (7 bases each). The germline gives CDR1 DFQATT, CDR2 SNEGSKA (reference sequence). This CDR3 has 14 amino acids. The V end lost 4 bases, the J end lost 2 bases, and 9 bases lay between the germline ends. CDR3 residues: CSATGGAGANVLTF. The CDR3, as DNA: TGCAGTGCTACAGGGGGGGCTGGGGCCAACGTCCTGACTTTC.

The rearrangement joins TRBV3-1 to TRBJ2-7; D possibly matches TRBD1 or TRBD2 (5 bases each). V lost 3 bases to trimming and J lost 1 base, with 22 bases between them. CDR3 length equals 18 residues. The germline V gene encodes CDR1 LGHDT and CDR2 YNNKEL (reference sequence). This chain's CDR3 is CASSQLGDGRIKSYEQYF. The CDR3 DNA is TGTGCCAGCAGCCAGTTGGGGGACGGGCGAATTAAATCCTACGAGCAGTACTTC.

The chain recombines TRBV7-3 with TRBJ2-1, with 8 bases that match TRBD1. The V gene's germline CDR1 is SGHTA and CDR2 FQGTGA. Trimming took 5 bases from V and 8 from J; bases not matched to a gene: 8. The CDR3 loop spans 14 amino acids. CDR3 amino acids: CASSPTGGSDEQFF. CDR3 sequence (DNA): TGTGCCAGCAGCCCTACAGGGGGGTCCGATGAGCAGTTCTTC.

Only a few counts were recorded for this clonotype. The rearrangement uses TRBV5-4 and TRBJ2-3; D unresolved. Germline V gene lookup returns CDR1 SGHNT and CDR2 YYREEE (reference sequence). The CDR3 is 13 residues long. V was shortened by 1 base and J by 4 bases, with 7 bases between the two germline ends. CDR3 residues: CASSLLKADTQYF. The CDR3 DNA sequence: TGTGCCAGCAGCTTGTTAAAAGCAGATACGCAGTATTTT.

This rearrangement joins TRBV5-1 to TRBJ2-7, with TRBD1 identical over 8 bases. The CDR3 extends over 15 amino acids. The germline V gene encodes CDR1 SGHRS and CDR2 YFSETQ. Trimming removed 2 bases from V and 4 bases from J; junction bases left unmatched: 8. CDR3: CASSFSGTGGYEQYV. CDR3 bases: TGCGCCAGCAGCTTCTCCGGGACAGGAGGTTACGAGCAGTACGTC.

This chain joins TRBV3-1 and TRBJ2-1; 11 bases are a match to TRBD2. The V segment lost 4 bases and the J segment 8 bases; nucleotides outside the gene matches: 10. Germline V gives CDR1 LGHDT, CDR2 YNNKEL (reference sequence). This CDR3 region has 16 residues. The CDR3 DNA follows: TGTGCCAGCAGCCCGATGGGTAGCGGGGGGGCCGATGAGCAGTTCTTC. Protein product: CASSPMGSGGADEQFF.

The V call is TRBV5-1, the J call TRBJ2-3; tentative D call: TRBD1 (6 bases). The CDR3 totals 13 residues. Germline loops: CDR1 SGHRS, CDR2 YFSETQ. V shed 7 bases and J shed 5 bases, with 14 bases lying between them. The DNA for the CDR3 is TGCGCCAGCTCGACAGGTGGTGTAGATACGCAGTATTTT. Protein product: CASSTGGVDTQYF.

This rearrangement joins TRBV20-1 to TRBJ2-1, with D possibly being TRBD1 or TRBD2 (5 bases each). Germline V gene lookup returns CDR1 DFQATT and CDR2 SNEGSKA (reference sequence). The V end lost 5 bases, the J end lost 7 bases, and 18 bases lay between the germline ends. This CDR3 region has 14 residues. CDR3 loop: CSASSRGIINEQFF. In DNA form, the CDR3 reads TGCAGTGCTTCTAGTCGGGGCATTATAAATGAGCAGTTCTTC.

The J gene is TRBJ2-7, the V gene TRBV14; 8 bases agree with TRBD1. J lost 3 bases, V lost 5 bases, and 9 bases had no gene match. This CDR3 region has 15 residues. CDR1 is SGHDN and CDR2 is FVKESK in the germline V gene. The CDR3 sequence is CASSRAAGGFYEQYF. The DNA for the CDR3 is TGTGCCAGCAGCAGGGCGGCAGGGGGCTTCTACGAGCAGTACTTC. The entire variable domain, with the rest obtained from reference TRBV14 and TRBJ2-7, is as follows: EAGVTQFPSHSVIEKGQTVTLRCDPISGHDNLYWYRRVMGKEIKFLLHFVKESKQDESGMPNNRFLAERTGGTYSTLKVQPAELEDSGVYFCASSRAAGGFYEQYFGPGTRLTVT.

The V call is TRBV1, the J call TRBJ2-3; the table gives TRBD2 as D, unverified against the DNA. TRBV1 is labeled a pseudogene. The CDR3 is 20 residues long. The CDR3 sequence: CTSSQAQRGGPRTSTDTQYF. The DNA of the CDR3 is TGCACCAGCAGCCAAGCCCAGCGGGGGGGCCCGCGGACTAGCACAGATACGCAGTATTTT.

V usage is TRBV5-4 and J usage is TRBJ2-3, with TRBD2 matching over 14 bases. CDR3 size: 19 residues. J was trimmed by 5 bases and V by 0 bases; bases with no gene match: 11. CDR1 is SGHNT, CDR2 YYREEE, per germline (reference sequence). CDR3 sequence: CASSLALTSGGDFGDTQYF. The CDR3 region has the DNA TGTGCCAGCAGCTTGGCCTTGACTAGCGGGGGGGATTTTGGAGATACGCAGTATTTT.

The chain couples TRBV12-3 or TRBV12-4 to TRBJ1-5, with D possibly being TRBD1 (5 bases). With 5 bases removed from V and 7 bases from J, the gap between germline ends came to 24 bases. There are 17 residues in the CDR3. The CDR3, as DNA: TGTGCCAGCAGTCTAACCCGTTGGGGGGGAGGAAGGCAGCCCCAGCATTTT. Its protein is CASSLTRWGGGRQPQHF.

The V gene is TRBV20-1, the J gene TRBJ2-5, with 7 bases matching TRBD2. Germline lookup yields CDR1 DFQATT and CDR2 SNEGSKA (reference sequence). Trimming took 6 bases from V and 4 from J; bases not matched to a gene: 14. The CDR3 is 15 residues long. CDR3: CSARRGVGLVETQYF. The DNA of the CDR3 is TGCAGTGCAAGACGGGGGGTCGGCTTAGTAGAGACCCAGTACTTC.

In this sample, this clonotype turned up once. V gene TRBV7-3 combines with J gene TRBJ2-5, with D perhaps TRBD2 (6 bases). CDR3 length equals 15 residues. CDR1 is SGHTA and CDR2 is FQGTGA in the germline V gene. V was clipped by 1 base and J by 1 base, with 10 bases between them. The chain's CDR3 is CASSLIAAGQETQYF. CDR3 bases: TGTGCCAGCAGCTTAATTGCAGCGGGCCAAGAGACCCAGTACTTC.

The chain uses TRBV6-1 and TRBJ2-3, with TRBD2 matching 10 bases. After removal of 9 bases from V and 3 bases from J, the junction contained 6 bases not matched to a gene. The CDR3 sequence is 14 residues long. Germline-derived CDR1 and CDR2 are MNHNS and SASEGT. CDR3 in DNA: TGTGCCAGTACAGGGACTAGCGTTACAGATACGCAGTATTTT. Protein sequence: CASTGTSVTDTQYF.

The chain has TRBV27 and TRBJ1-1; possible D gene TRBD1, 5 bases. Germline CDR1 and CDR2: MNHEY and SMNVEV (reference sequence). Trimming left V 5 bases short and J 1 base short, with 17 bases between. CDR3 length: 16 amino acids. CDR3 amino acids: CASSIAGTQRNTEAFF. As DNA, the CDR3 is TGTGCCAGCAGTATCGCCGGGACCCAAAGGAACACTGAAGCTTTCTTT.

This clonotype has a handful of counts. The chain combines TRBV7-2 with TRBJ2-4; D gene unclear. From germline, CDR1 is SGHTA and CDR2 FQGNSA. Deletions cut 5 bases from V and 1 base from J, with 15 bases between. This CDR3 contains 16 residues. The CDR3: CASSPQVARAKNIQYF. In nucleotides, the CDR3 is TGTGCCAGCAGCCCCCAAGTGGCCAGGGCCAAAAACATTCAGTACTTC.

This clonotype came up a few times. The CDR3 region is CASSLKGGLGADTQYF. In DNA form, the CDR3 reads TGTGCCAGCAGCTTAAAAGGGGGCCTCGGGGCAGATACGCAGTATTTT. The V and J genes are TRBV7-3 and TRBJ2-3; 7 bases match TRBD1. Germline V gives CDR1 SGHTA, CDR2 FQGTGA. Germline trimming cut 1 base from V and 4 bases from J; bases unmatched to any gene: 8. The CDR3 covers 16 residues.

This rearrangement joins TRBV3-1 to TRBJ1-6; D is uncertain. CDR3 size: 16 residues. Germline V gene sequence: CDR1 LGHDT, CDR2 YNNKEL (reference sequence). The V and J ends lost 4 bases and 8 bases respectively, with 18 bases between them. The CDR3 region is CASSPWTGRLDSPLHF. CDR3 nucleotides: TGTGCCAGCAGCCCCTGGACTGGGAGGCTCGATTCACCCCTCCACTTT.

This clonotype occurred a few times. This chain uses TRBV28 with TRBJ2-6; possibly TRBD1 for D (6 bases). CDR1 and CDR2 from the germline V gene are MDHEN and SYDVKM. CDR3 length: 16 amino acids. With 1 base removed from V and 2 bases from J, the gap between germline ends came to 9 bases. CDR3 protein: CASSLSGVAGANVLTF. CDR3 sequence (DNA): TGTGCCAGCAGTTTATCAGGGGTCGCTGGGGCCAACGTCCTGACTTTC. Filled out from reference TRBV28 and TRBJ2-6, the complete variable domain reads DVKVTQSSRYLVKRTGEKVFLECVQDMDHENMFWYRQDPGLGLRLIYFSYDVKMKEKGDIPEGYSVSREKKERFSLILESASTNQTSMYLCASSLSGVAGANVLTFGAGSRLTVL.

V gene TRBV5-4 combines with J gene TRBJ2-3, with 11 nucleotides matching TRBD2. V shed 5 bases, J shed 2 bases, and the junction held 4 bases outside the gene matches. Germline CDR1 SGHNT, CDR2 YYREEE (reference sequence). The CDR3 totals 15 residues. As DNA, the CDR3 is TGTGCCAGCAGTAGGGGACTAGCGGACACAGATACGCAGTATTTT. This gives the protein CASSRGLADTDTQYF.

This clonotype was observed a few times. The chain is built from TRBV7-2 and TRBJ2-7; D is possibly TRBD2 (6 bases). The length of the CDR3 is 13 residues. V was trimmed by 4 bases and J by 5 bases, leaving 12 bases between them. Per the germline V gene, CDR1 is SGHTA and CDR2 is FQGNSA. CDR3 coding DNA: TGTGCCAGCAGCTCGACTAGTCACCACGAGCAGTACTTC. Translated: CASSSTSHHEQYF.